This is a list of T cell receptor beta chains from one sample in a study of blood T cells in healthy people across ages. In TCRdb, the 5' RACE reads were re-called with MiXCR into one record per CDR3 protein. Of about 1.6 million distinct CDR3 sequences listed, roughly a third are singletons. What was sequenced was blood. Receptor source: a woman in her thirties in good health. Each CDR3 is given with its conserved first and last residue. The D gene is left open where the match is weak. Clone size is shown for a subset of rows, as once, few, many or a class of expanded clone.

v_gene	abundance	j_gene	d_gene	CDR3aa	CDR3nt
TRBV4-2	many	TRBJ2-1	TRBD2	CASSPLAGGDEQFF	TGTGCCAGCAGCCCACTAGCGGGAGGGGATGAGCAGTTCTTC
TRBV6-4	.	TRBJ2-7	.	CASRSKYF	TGTGCCAGCAGGAGCAAGTACTTC
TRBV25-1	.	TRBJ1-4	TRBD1	CASSGDPGQGNVVREKLFF	TGTGCCAGCAGTGGTGATCCGGGACAGGGGAATGTGGTGCGTGAAAAACTGTTTTTT
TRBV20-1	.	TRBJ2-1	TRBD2	CSAGGYSGTPSYNEQFF	TGCAGTGCCGGGGGTTATAGCGGGACCCCCTCCTACAATGAGCAGTTCTTC
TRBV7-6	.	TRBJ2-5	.	CASSPLPPGAGGGTQYF	TGTGCCAGCAGCCCACTACCACCAGGGGCTGGGGGCGGGACCCAGTACTTC
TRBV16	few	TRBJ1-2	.	CASSQYEDSNGYTF	TGTGCCAGCAGCCAATATGAGGATTCGAATGGCTACACCTTC
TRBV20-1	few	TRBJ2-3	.	CSADRGARTDTQYF	TGCAGTGCTGACCGGGGGGCCCGCACAGATACGCAGTATTTT
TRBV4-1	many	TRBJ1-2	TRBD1	CASSQEDRGNGYTF	TGCGCCAGCAGCCAAGAAGACAGGGGTAATGGCTACACCTTC
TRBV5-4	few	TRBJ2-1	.	CASSWGGGSSSYNEQFF	TGTGCCAGCAGCTGGGGTGGAGGGTCTAGCTCCTACAATGAGCAGTTCTTC
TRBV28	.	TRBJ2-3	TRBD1	CASFHRAGGDTQYF	TGTGCCAGCTTCCACAGGGCAGGGGGAGATACGCAGTATTTT
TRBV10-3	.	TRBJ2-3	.	CAISDKRTTSTDTQYF	TGTGCCATCAGTGATAAGCGGACTACTAGCACAGATACGCAGTATTTT
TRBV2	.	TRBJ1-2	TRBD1	CASSELGQGYGYTF	TGTGCCAGCAGTGAACTTGGACAGGGGTATGGCTACACCTTC
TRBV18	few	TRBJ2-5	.	CASSPQVLSAGETQYF	TGTGCCAGCTCACCACAGGTTTTATCGGCGGGAGAGACCCAGTACTTC
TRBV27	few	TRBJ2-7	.	CASSWGLPKLYEQYF	TGTGCCAGCAGCTGGGGCTTACCTAAGCTCTACGAGCAGTACTTC
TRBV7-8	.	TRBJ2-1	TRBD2	CASSYVAGGAYNEQFF	TGTGCCAGCAGCTACGTAGCGGGAGGGGCTTACAATGAGCAGTTCTTC
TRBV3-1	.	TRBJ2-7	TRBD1	CASSQDRTGFEYEQYF	TGTGCCAGCAGCCAAGACCGGACAGGGTTTGAGTACGAGCAGTACTTC
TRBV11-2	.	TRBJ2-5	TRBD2	CASSPGTSANQETQYF	TGTGCCAGCAGCCCCGGGACTAGCGCGAACCAAGAGACCCAGTACTTC
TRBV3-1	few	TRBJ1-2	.	CASSQGQVTHGYTF	TGTGCCAGCAGCCAAGGACAGGTCACCCATGGCTACACCTTC
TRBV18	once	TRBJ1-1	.	CASSLEGGASNTEAFF	TGTGCCAGCTCACTCGAGGGGGGGGCCAGCAATACTGAAGCTTTCTTT
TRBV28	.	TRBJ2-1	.	CASSIRSYNEQFF	TGTGCCAGCAGTATTCGCTCCTACAATGAGCAGTTCTTC
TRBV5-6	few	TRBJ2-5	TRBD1	CASSLAGTGGTQYF	TGTGCCAGCAGCTTAGCCGGGACAGGGGGGACCCAGTACTTC
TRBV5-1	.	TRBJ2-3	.	CASSLLKGGSTDTQYF	TGCGCCAGCAGCTTGTTAAAGGGGGGATCCACAGATACGCAGTATTTT
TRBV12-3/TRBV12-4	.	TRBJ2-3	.	CASGGSNSHTQYF	TGTGCCAGCGGGGGGAGTAATAGTCATACGCAGTATTTT
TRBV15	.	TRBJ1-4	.	CATSRDIQLFF	TGTGCCACCAGCAGAGACATACAGCTGTTTTTT
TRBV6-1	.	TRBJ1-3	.	CASSPARTIYF	TGTGCCAGCAGCCCGGCCCGCACCATATATTTT
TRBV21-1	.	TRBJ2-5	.	CASSKETSGSVQETQYF	TGTGCCAGCAGCAAAGAGACCAGCGGGAGTGTCCAAGAGACCCAGTACTTC
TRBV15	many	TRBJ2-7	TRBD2	CATSSSSGPFYEQYF	TGTGCCACCAGCAGCTCTAGCGGCCCCTTCTACGAGCAGTACTTC
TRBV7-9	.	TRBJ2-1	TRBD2	CANSSGLAGARDEQFF	TGTGCCAACAGCTCTGGACTAGCGGGAGCTAGAGATGAGCAGTTCTTC
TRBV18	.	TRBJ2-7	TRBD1	CASSPPGQGWKEQYF	TGTGCCAGCTCACCACCGGGACAGGGGTGGAAGGAGCAGTACTTC
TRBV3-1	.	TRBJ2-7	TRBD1	CACSQDYFLQGEHEQYF	TGTGCCTGCAGCCAAGATTATTTTCTACAGGGGGAACACGAGCAGTACTTC
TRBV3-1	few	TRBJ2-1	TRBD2	CASSKGLAGGDNEQFF	TGTGCCAGCAGCAAAGGACTAGCGGGAGGGGACAATGAGCAGTTCTTC
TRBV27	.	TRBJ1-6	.	CASSLSPRVGSPLHF	TGTGCCAGCAGTTTATCGCCCCGAGTAGGTTCACCCCTCCACTTT
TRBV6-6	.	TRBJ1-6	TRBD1	CASNQGDRVNSPLHF	TGTGCCAGCAACCAGGGGGACAGGGTCAATTCACCCCTCCACTTT
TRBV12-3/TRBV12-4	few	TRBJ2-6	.	CASSKQVPHSGANVLTF	TGTGCCAGCAGCAAACAGGTTCCCCACTCTGGGGCCAACGTCCTGACTTTC
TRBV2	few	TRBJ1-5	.	CASRTQGSIGNQPQHF	TGTGCCAGCAGGACCCAGGGGTCAATCGGCAATCAGCCCCAGCATTTT
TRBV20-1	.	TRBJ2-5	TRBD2	CSARNPSSGGPGVETQYF	TGCAGTGCTAGGAACCCTTCTAGCGGGGGGCCGGGGGTAGAGACCCAGTACTTC